Shown below are 20 T cell receptor beta chains from a single sample sequenced in a study of blood T cell repertoires in COVID-19. Profiling relied on immunoSEQ multiplex PCR, and the TCRdb table lists in-frame clones only, not all of them. This sample has over 150,000 clones, with 75% to 90% found just once. The sample was peripheral blood. These receptors came from a woman aged 55-69 years with acute or convalescent COVID-19.

The chain recombines TRBV27 with TRBJ2-7; 7 bases line up with TRBD1. This CDR3 has 15 amino acids. Trimming removed 4 bases from V and 4 bases from J; junction bases left unmatched: 10. The germline CDR1 and CDR2 sequences are MNHEY and SMNVEV (reference sequence). This chain's CDR3 is CASSSTTGRLYEQYF. CDR3 nucleotide sequence: TGTGCCAGCAGTTCAACGACAGGGCGGTTGTACGAGCAGTACTTC.

CDR3 residues: CASSGGARREETQYF. The CDR3 nucleotides read TGTGCCAGCAGCGGAGGGGCGCGAAGGGAAGAGACCCAGTACTTC. V and J are TRBV5-4 and TRBJ2-5, with a tentative D call TRBD2 (6 bases). The CDR3 length is 15 residues. V shed 4 bases and J shed 3 bases, with 16 bases lying between them. The V gene's germline CDR1 is SGHNT and CDR2 YYREEE (reference sequence).

This chain joins TRBV19 and TRBJ1-1, with 9 bases aligning to TRBD1. Germline assignment: CDR1 LNHDA and CDR2 SQIVND (reference sequence). CDR3 length: 11 amino acids. With V trimmed by 7 bases and J by 11 bases, 5 bases remained unmatched. The chain's CDR3 is CASTNRGLAFF. CDR3 bases: TGTGCCAGTACGAACAGGGGGCTGGCTTTCTTT.

The chain has TRBV23-1 and TRBJ1-1, with a possible D match to TRBD1 (5 bases). TRBV23-1 is known as an ORF, though its function is uncertain. CDR3 length: 16 residues. The CDR3 spells CPRDRGLLSVNTEAFF. The DNA of the CDR3 is TGCCCACGGGACCGGGGACTTCTATCAGTAAACACTGAAGCTTTCTTT.

The V and J genes are TRBV18 and TRBJ2-7; 7 bases are a match to TRBD1. The germline CDR1 and CDR2 sequences are KGHSH and LQKENI. Trimming at V came to 6 bases and at J to 2 bases, leaving 10 bases not matched to a gene. The CDR3 sequence is 15 residues long. CDR3 region: CASSPGTEATYEQYF. DNA for the CDR3: TGTGCCAGCTCTCCCGGGACAGAGGCGACCTACGAGCAGTACTTC.

The chain has TRBV7-9 and TRBJ1-2, with a weak D call TRBD1 (5 bases). Looked up from germline, CDR1 is SEHNR and CDR2 is FQNEAQ (reference sequence). The CDR3 extends over 13 amino acids. V shed 1 base and J shed 6 bases, with 9 bases lying between them. CDR3 bases: TGTGCCAGCAGCTTAGAAGGGGCCCATGGCTACACCTTC. Encoded protein: CASSLEGAHGYTF.

This clone has more than one count but fewer than ten. The chain joins TRBV4-3 to TRBJ2-7; possible D gene TRBD2, 5 bases. Looked up from germline, CDR1 is LGHNA and CDR2 is YSLEER. This CDR3 has 15 amino acids. Trimming removed 0 bases at V and 2 bases at J, with 11 bases between. The CDR3 spells CASSQDSGYTYEQYF. In DNA form, the CDR3 reads TGCGCCAGCAGCCAAGATTCGGGGTACACCTACGAGCAGTACTTC.

This clone was counted a few times. The genes are TRBV2 and TRBJ1-5, with D unresolved. The CDR3 totals 13 residues. Germline loops: CDR1 SNHLY, CDR2 FYNNEI. The V end was cut by 6 bases, the J end by 0 bases, with 6 bases between. The CDR3 here is CASRTNSNQPQHF. In DNA form, the CDR3 reads TGTGCCAGCAGAACAAATAGCAATCAGCCCCAGCATTTT.

The chain has TRBV4-2 and TRBJ1-3; D perhaps matches TRBD1 (6 bases). The germline V gene has CDR1 LGHNA and CDR2 YNFKEQ. Trimming pared 5 bases from V and 3 bases from J, leaving 14 bases between. This CDR3 is 15 amino acids long. CDR3 DNA: TGTGCCAGCAGCGCCCTCACAGGGATTGGAAACACCATATATTTT. As protein: CASSALTGIGNTIYF.

J is TRBJ2-7 and V is TRBV7-6; possible D gene TRBD1, 8 bases. Germline CDR1 SGHVS, CDR2 FNYEAQ. The V end lost 2 bases, the J end lost 2 bases, and 10 bases lay between the germline ends. The CDR3 spans 14 residues. The CDR3 nucleotides are TGTGCCAGCAGCTTAACAGGGGGGGCCTACGAGCAGTACTTC. Residues: CASSLTGGAYEQYF.

The chain couples TRBV7-9 to TRBJ2-7; 8 positions agree with TRBD1. With 6 bases clipped from V and 3 bases from J, the junction kept 7 bases outside the gene matches. Looked up from germline, CDR1 is SEHNR and CDR2 is FQNEAQ (reference sequence). CDR3 length: 14 residues. The CDR3 coding sequence is TGTGCCAGCAGTCGGACAGGGACCTTCTACGAGCAGTACTTC. It translates to CASSRTGTFYEQYF.

The J gene is TRBJ1-3, the V gene TRBV5-1; 8 bases fit TRBD1. Trimming cost V 3 bases and J 0 bases; bases outside gene matches: 5. CDR1 and CDR2 from the germline V gene are SGHRS and YFSETQ. CDR3 length equals 16 residues. The CDR3 coding sequence is TGCGCCAGCAGCTCGGGACAGGCCGGCTCTGGAAACACCATATATTTT. Amino acids: CASSSGQAGSGNTIYF.

V gene TRBV5-8 combines with J gene TRBJ2-1, with D tentatively TRBD1 (5 bases). The V and J ends lost 4 bases and 2 bases respectively, with 10 bases between them. Germline V CDR1 and CDR2: SGHTS, YDEGEE. This CDR3 has 14 amino acids. CDR3 in amino acids: CASSPDRPYNEQFF. In DNA, the CDR3 is TGTGCCAGCAGCCCCGACAGACCCTACAATGAGCAGTTCTTC.

The chain is built from TRBV5-1 and TRBJ2-7; perhaps TRBD2 as D (6 bases). Germline-derived CDR1 and CDR2 are SGHRS and YFSETQ. Trimming shortened V by 7 bases and J by 7 bases, and 33 bases separated the two germline ends. This CDR3 is built from 18 residues. CDR3 DNA sequence: TGCGCCAGCGCATCGAACCCTAGGAATACCGGGACTCCGGGAGAGCAGTACTTC. Its translation: CASASNPRNTGTPGEQYF. The full variable domain, in which reference TRBV5-1 and TRBJ2-7 provide the parts outside the CDR3, is KAGVTQTPRYLIKTRGQQVTLSCSPISGHRSVSWYQQTPGQGLQFLFEYFSETQRNKGNFPGRFSGRQFSNSRSEMNVSTLELGDSALYLCASASNPRNTGTPGEQYFGPGTRLTVT.

This clone was recorded a few times. The chain links TRBV7-2 to TRBJ1-3, with a tentative D call TRBD1 (6 bases). Germline CDR1 is SGHTA and CDR2 is FQGNSA. V was clipped by 1 base and J by 0 bases, with 16 bases between them. This CDR3 region has 18 residues. The CDR3: CASSLGPGGGHSGNTIYF. The CDR3 DNA is TGTGCCAGCAGCTTAGGGCCCGGGGGGGGCCACTCTGGAAACACCATATATTTT.

This chain uses TRBV28 with TRBJ1-5; 8 bases fit TRBD1. CDR1 MDHEN and CDR2 SYDVKM come from the germline V gene. The V and J ends lost 5 bases and 6 bases, in that order; junction bases with no gene match: 9. There are 15 residues in the CDR3. The DNA for the CDR3 is TGTGCCAGCAGTGCCGTATCGACAGGGGCTCAGCCCCAGCATTTT. Amino acids: CASSAVSTGAQPQHF. Full variable domain (outside the CDR3, taken from reference TRBV28 and TRBJ1-5): DVKVTQSSRYLVKRTGEKVFLECVQDMDHENMFWYRQDPGLGLRLIYFSYDVKMKEKGDIPEGYSVSREKKERFSLILESASTNQTSMYLCASSAVSTGAQPQHFGDGTRLSIL.

This clone appeared a few times. J is TRBJ1-1 and V is TRBV19; the match to TRBD1 covers 9 bases. J lost 2 bases, V lost 6 bases, and 4 bases had no gene match. CDR3 size: 14 residues. Germline V gene data show CDR1 as LNHDA and CDR2 as SQIVND (reference sequence). The CDR3 DNA reads as TGTGCCAGTAGGACAGGGGGATCCAACACTGAAGCTTTCTTT. Its protein product is CASRTGGSNTEAFF.

The chain employs TRBV5-4 and TRBJ2-1; 11 bases align to TRBD1. Trimming removed 4 bases from V and 7 bases from J; junction bases left unmatched: 4. The germline V gene encodes CDR1 SGHNT and CDR2 YYREEE (reference sequence). The CDR3 has 14 residues. The CDR3 nucleotides are TGTGCCAGCAGCCCCGGACAGGGGGCGAATGAGCAGTTCTTC. Amino acids: CASSPGQGANEQFF.

The J gene is TRBJ1-6, the V gene TRBV27; D might be TRBD1 (5 bases). Germline CDR1 is MNHEY and CDR2 is SMNVEV (reference sequence). This CDR3 comprises 13 residues. The V gene lost 6 bases and the J gene lost 10 bases, with 13 bases spanning the gap. DNA of the CDR3: TGTGCCAGCAGCTTGGCAGGGAGGTCACCCCTCCACTTT. Protein product: CASSLAGRSPLHF.

The chain uses TRBV4-1 and TRBJ1-5, with TRBD1 matching over 9 bases. Germline CDR1 MGHRA, CDR2 YSYEKL. After removal of 3 bases from V and 0 bases from J, the junction contained 3 bases not matched to a gene. CDR3 length equals 16 residues. Here the CDR3 DNA reads TGCGCCAGCAGCCAGGGACAGGGTTATAGCAATCAGCCCCAGCATTTT. Its translation is CASSQGQGYSNQPQHF.